The rows below give T cell receptor beta chains drawn from one sample of a study of blood T cells in healthy people across ages. In TCRdb, the 5' RACE reads were re-called with MiXCR into one record per CDR3 protein. The profile shows approximately 360,000 distinct CDR3 sequences, about 49% of them singletons. Sequenced: blood. The origin of the receptors is a man in his fifties or sixties in good health. The CDR3 runs from the conserved cysteine through the conserved F or W. A D gene is named only where the DNA matches it firmly. Expanded clones are given a class, and other clones once, few, many or no size at all.

CDR3,DNA,V,size,J,D
CASGPSTDTQYF,TGTGCCAGCGGGCCTAGCACAGATACGCAGTATTTT,TRBV9,NA,TRBJ2-3,NA
CASSQDRALGSYEQYF,TGTGCCAGCAGCCAAGATCGGGCCCTCGGCTCCTACGAGCAGTACTTC,TRBV4-2,few,TRBJ2-7,NA
CASKGWGEQFF,TGTGCCAGCAAGGGTTGGGGTGAGCAGTTCTTC,TRBV28,NA,TRBJ2-1,NA
CASSLIWQGSRGYTF,TGTGCCAGCAGTTTAATTTGGCAGGGGAGTCGTGGCTACACCTTC,TRBV12-3/TRBV12-4,few,TRBJ1-2,NA
CAISESNKDYGGYTF,TGTGCCATCAGTGAGTCGAATAAGGACTATGGAGGCTACACCTTC,TRBV10-3,NA,TRBJ1-2,NA
CSARDLSSGGASYEQYF,TGCAGTGCTAGAGATCTGTCTAGCGGGGGGGCTTCCTACGAGCAGTACTTC,TRBV20-1,once,TRBJ2-7,TRBD2
CASSEAESSGANALTF,TGTGCCAGCAGTGAAGCCGAAAGCTCTGGGGCCAACGCCCTGACTTTC,TRBV6-1,NA,TRBJ2-6,NA
CATSGGLMPYEQYF,TGTGCCACCTCCGGCGGGTTAATGCCCTACGAGCAGTACTTC,TRBV2,NA,TRBJ2-7,NA
CASSRTRDYEQYF,TGTGCCAGCAGCCGTACTCGGGACTACGAGCAGTACTTC,TRBV7-3,many,TRBJ2-7,NA
CASSRQGSRPDTQYF,TGTGCCAGCAGTCGACAGGGGTCTAGGCCAGATACGCAGTATTTT,TRBV12-3/TRBV12-4,NA,TRBJ2-3,TRBD1
CASSRRLAGGRTYNEQFF,TGTGCCAGCAGTCGACGACTAGCGGGAGGACGGACCTACAATGAGCAGTTCTTC,TRBV27,few,TRBJ2-1,TRBD2
CASSSWTGRAFF,TGTGCCAGCAGTTCCTGGACAGGGCGAGCTTTCTTT,TRBV2,NA,TRBJ1-1,TRBD1
CASSSLQGVQETQYF,TGTGCCAGCAGTTCCCTACAGGGGGTCCAAGAGACCCAGTACTTC,TRBV6-5,NA,TRBJ2-5,TRBD1
CASSPVLAGYANEQYF,TGTGCCAGCAGCCCGGTGTTAGCGGGATACGCCAACGAGCAGTACTTC,TRBV28,many,TRBJ2-7,TRBD2
CSVGGLGYTF,TGCAGTGTGGGGGGCCTTGGCTACACCTTC,TRBV20-1,NA,TRBJ1-2,NA
CASSLVTSYNSPLHF,TGTGCCAGCAGCTTAGTCACGTCCTATAATTCACCCCTCCACTTT,TRBV7-8,NA,TRBJ1-6,NA
CASRGRARNNEQFF,TGTGCCAGCCGCGGACGTGCGCGGAACAATGAGCAGTTCTTC,TRBV5-6,once,TRBJ2-1,NA
CASSSYSQETQYF,TGTGCCAGCAGCTCATACAGCCAAGAGACCCAGTACTTC,TRBV13,NA,TRBJ2-5,NA
CASSLQGRNEQFF,TGTGCCAGCAGTTTACAGGGGAGGAATGAGCAGTTCTTC,TRBV12-3/TRBV12-4,NA,TRBJ2-1,NA
CSVLQGSEQYF,TGCAGCGTCCTACAGGGATCCGAGCAGTACTTC,TRBV29-1,many,TRBJ2-7,NA
CASSLLAATGEQYF,TGTGCCAGCAGCTTACTAGCGGCGACCGGCGAGCAGTACTTC,TRBV7-9,NA,TRBJ2-7,TRBD2
CATSSTGTGNNGQFF,TGTGCCACCAGCAGTACCGGGACAGGGAACAATGGGCAGTTCTTC,TRBV15,once,TRBJ2-1,TRBD1
CATSRDLRLGLGEQYF,TGTGCCACCAGCAGAGATCTGCGGCTGGGGCTAGGCGAGCAGTACTTC,TRBV15,NA,TRBJ2-7,NA
CASSPSRGATDTQYF,TGTGCCAGCAGCCCATCTAGGGGTGCCACAGATACGCAGTATTTT,TRBV11-1,few,TRBJ2-3,NA
CASSFRLAGTSYEQYF,TGTGCCAGCAGCTTCCGACTAGCGGGCACCTCCTACGAGCAGTACTTC,TRBV5-5,NA,TRBJ2-7,TRBD2
CSALDRVSYNEQFF,TGCAGTGCCTTAGACAGGGTCTCCTACAATGAGCAGTTCTTC,TRBV20-1,once,TRBJ2-1,TRBD1
CASSLGDGRYNEQFF,TGCGCCAGCAGCTTAGGGGACGGACGCTACAATGAGCAGTTCTTC,TRBV5-1,few,TRBJ2-1,NA
CASSLDGGGLTDTQYF,TGTGCCAGCAGCTTAGATGGGGGGGGGCTCACAGATACGCAGTATTTT,TRBV7-2,NA,TRBJ2-3,NA
CASSHGQDNEQFF,TGTGCCAGCTCACACGGACAGGACAATGAGCAGTTCTTC,TRBV18,NA,TRBJ2-1,TRBD1
CASSLTGTSYNEQFF,TGTGCCAGCAGCTTAACCGGGACCTCCTACAATGAGCAGTTCTTC,TRBV7-2,NA,TRBJ2-1,NA